The 4 T cell receptor beta chains reported below all come from one sample, sequenced in a study of spatial heterogeneity in lung cancer. Indicated time point: blood at routine non-recurrence follow-up after resection. Researchers sequenced whole RNA taken from tumor, nontumor lung or frozen PBMC without sorting. TCRdb independently ran MiXCR on the 5' RACE reads; one entry per CDR3 protein. The repertoire holds about 52,000 distinct CDR3 sequences, with roughly 7% as singletons. The sample consisted of PBMCs, taken at follow-up. The receptors come from a female donor with early-stage non-small cell lung cancer.

This clonotype was recorded at least ten times. The chain has TRBV5-1 and TRBJ1-6; D is unresolved. The CDR3 is made up of 14 amino acids. Germline assignment: CDR1 SGHRS and CDR2 YFSETQ. Trimming removed 1 base from V and 13 bases from J, with 15 bases in between. The CDR3 spells CASSLSLGVRPLHF. CDR3 nucleotide sequence: TGCGCCAGCAGCTTGTCACTCGGGGTGCGGCCCCTCCACTTT. Full variable domain (missing parts from reference TRBV5-1 and TRBJ1-6): KAGVTQTPRYLIKTRGQQVTLSCSPISGHRSVSWYQQTPGQGLQFLFEYFSETQRNKGNFPGRFSGRQFSNSRSEMNVSTLELGDSALYLCASSLSLGVRPLHFGNGTRLTVT.

V and J are TRBV12-3 or TRBV12-4 and TRBJ2-7, with a possible D match to TRBD1 (9 bases). Between the trimmed V and J ends, which lost 6 bases and 3 bases, there was a span of 18 bases. The CDR3 spans 15 residues. The CDR3 loop is CASSGRDRDIYEQYF. As DNA, the CDR3 is TGTGCCAGCAGCGGGAGGGACAGGGATATCTACGAGCAGTACTTC.

The table lists this clonotype with many counts. This chain connects TRBV6-5 to TRBJ2-3; D is possibly TRBD1 or TRBD2 (5 bases each). The CDR3 is 16 residues long. V was clipped by 6 bases and J by 2 bases, with 18 bases between them. The germline CDR1 and CDR2 sequences are MNHEY and SVGAGI. CDR3 amino acids: CASSLTSGPLTDTQYF. The CDR3 DNA sequence: TGTGCCAGCAGCCTAACATCGGGACCCCTCACAGATACGCAGTATTTT.

This clonotype was observed a handful of times. V is TRBV5-1 and J is TRBJ2-7; D is unresolved. In germline, CDR1 is SGHRS, CDR2 YFSETQ. The CDR3 covers 14 residues. V was trimmed by 3 bases and J by 1 base, leaving 11 bases between them. The CDR3 sequence is CASSSDPSSYEQYF. The CDR3, as DNA: TGCGCCAGCAGCTCCGATCCCAGTTCCTACGAGCAGTACTTC.